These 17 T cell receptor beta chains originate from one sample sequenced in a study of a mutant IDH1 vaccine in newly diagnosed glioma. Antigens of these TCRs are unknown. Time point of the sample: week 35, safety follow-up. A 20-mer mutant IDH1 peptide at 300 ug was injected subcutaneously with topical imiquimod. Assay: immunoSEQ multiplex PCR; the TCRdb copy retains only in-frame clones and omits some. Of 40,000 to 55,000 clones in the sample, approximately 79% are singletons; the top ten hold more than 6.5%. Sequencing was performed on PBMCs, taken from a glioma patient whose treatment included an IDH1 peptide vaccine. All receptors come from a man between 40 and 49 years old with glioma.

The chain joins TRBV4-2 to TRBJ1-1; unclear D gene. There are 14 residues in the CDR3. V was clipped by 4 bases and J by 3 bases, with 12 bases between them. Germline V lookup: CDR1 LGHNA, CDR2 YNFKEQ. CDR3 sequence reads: CASSRNSRDTEAFF. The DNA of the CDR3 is TGTGCCAGCAGCCGCAATTCTAGGGACACTGAAGCTTTCTTT.

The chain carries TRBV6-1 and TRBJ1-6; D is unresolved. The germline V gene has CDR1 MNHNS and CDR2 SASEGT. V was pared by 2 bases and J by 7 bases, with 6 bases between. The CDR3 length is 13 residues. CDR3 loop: CASSEFGNSPLHF. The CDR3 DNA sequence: TGTGCCAGCAGTGAATTTGGGAATTCACCCCTCCACTTT.

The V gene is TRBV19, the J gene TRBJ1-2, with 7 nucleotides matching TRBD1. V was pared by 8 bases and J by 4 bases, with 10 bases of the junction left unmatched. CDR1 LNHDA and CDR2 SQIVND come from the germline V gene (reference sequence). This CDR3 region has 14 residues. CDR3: CASLRDRTSYGYTF. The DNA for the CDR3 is TGTGCCAGTCTCCGGGACAGAACCTCCTATGGCTACACCTTC.

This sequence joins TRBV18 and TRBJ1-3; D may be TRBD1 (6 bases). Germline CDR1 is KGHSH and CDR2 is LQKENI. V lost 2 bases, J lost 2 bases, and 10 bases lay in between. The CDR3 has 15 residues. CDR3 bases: TGTGCCAGCTCACCAGGGACAAACGCTGGAAACACCATATATTTT. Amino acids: CASSPGTNAGNTIYF.

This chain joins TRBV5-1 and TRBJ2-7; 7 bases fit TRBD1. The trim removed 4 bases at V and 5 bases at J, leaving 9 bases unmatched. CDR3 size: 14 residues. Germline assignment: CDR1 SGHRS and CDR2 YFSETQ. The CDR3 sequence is CASSQTGTDDEQYF. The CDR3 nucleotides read TGCGCCAGCAGCCAGACAGGGACCGACGACGAGCAGTACTTC.

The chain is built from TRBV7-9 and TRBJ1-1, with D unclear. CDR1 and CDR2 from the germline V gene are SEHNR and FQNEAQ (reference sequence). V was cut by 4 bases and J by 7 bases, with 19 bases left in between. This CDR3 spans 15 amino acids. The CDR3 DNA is TGTGCCAGCAGCTCGACCACCGGGAGTAGCCTTGAAGCTTTCTTT. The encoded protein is CASSSTTGSSLEAFF.

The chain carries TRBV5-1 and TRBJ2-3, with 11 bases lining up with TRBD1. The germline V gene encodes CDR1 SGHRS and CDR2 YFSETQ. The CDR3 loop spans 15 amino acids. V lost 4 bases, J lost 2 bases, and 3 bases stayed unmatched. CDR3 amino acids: CASSADRGPTDTQYF. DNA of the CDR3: TGCGCCAGCAGCGCGGACAGGGGGCCCACAGATACGCAGTATTTT.

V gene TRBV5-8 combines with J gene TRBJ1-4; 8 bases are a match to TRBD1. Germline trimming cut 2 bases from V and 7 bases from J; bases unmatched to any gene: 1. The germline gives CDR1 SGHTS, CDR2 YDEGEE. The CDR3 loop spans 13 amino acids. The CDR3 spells CASSFGQGEKLFF. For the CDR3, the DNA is TGTGCCAGCAGCTTCGGACAGGGTGAAAAACTGTTTTTT.

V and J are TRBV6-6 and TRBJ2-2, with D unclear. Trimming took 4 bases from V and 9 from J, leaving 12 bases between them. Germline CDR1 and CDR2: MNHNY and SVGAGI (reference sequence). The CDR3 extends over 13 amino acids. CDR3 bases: TGTGCCAGCAGTTTGCCCGAGAGGCGGGAGCTGTTTTTT. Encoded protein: CASSLPERRELFF.

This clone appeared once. The CDR3 is CASSPTWQEYEQYF. CDR3 bases: TGTGCCAGCAGTCCCACCTGGCAGGAGTACGAGCAGTACTTC. The V call is TRBV27, the J call TRBJ2-7, with no clear D. Trimming shortened V by 5 bases and J by 4 bases, and 15 bases separated the two germline ends. This CDR3 is 14 amino acids long. The germline V gene has CDR1 MNHEY and CDR2 SMNVEV (reference sequence).

The CDR3 is CASSAKYRTSGGAGTQYF. The CDR3 coding sequence is TGTGCCAGCAGCGCAAAATACAGGACTAGCGGGGGGGCCGGTACGCAGTATTTT. The chain has TRBV9 and TRBJ2-3; 15 bases are shared with TRBD2. CDR3 length: 18 amino acids. Germline V lookup: CDR1 SGDLS, CDR2 YYNGEE. The V and J ends lost 3 bases and 8 bases, in that order; junction bases with no gene match: 13.

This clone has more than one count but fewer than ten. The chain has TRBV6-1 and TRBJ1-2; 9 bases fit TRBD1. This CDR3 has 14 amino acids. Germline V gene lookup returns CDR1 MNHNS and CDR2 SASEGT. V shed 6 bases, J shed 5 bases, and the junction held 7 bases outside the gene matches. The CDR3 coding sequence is TGTGCCAGCAGATGGGACAGGGTTCGTTATGGCTACACCTTC. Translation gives CASRWDRVRYGYTF.

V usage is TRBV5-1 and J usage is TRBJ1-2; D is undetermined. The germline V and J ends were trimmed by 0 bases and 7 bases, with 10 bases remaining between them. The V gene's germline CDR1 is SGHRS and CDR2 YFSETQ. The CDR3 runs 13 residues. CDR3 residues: CASSLGGIPGYTF. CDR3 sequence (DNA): TGCGCCAGCAGCTTGGGCGGGATCCCTGGCTACACCTTC.

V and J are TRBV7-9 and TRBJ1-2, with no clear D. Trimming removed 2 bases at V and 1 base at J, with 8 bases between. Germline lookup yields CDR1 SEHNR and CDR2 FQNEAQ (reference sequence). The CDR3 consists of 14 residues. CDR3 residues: CASSLTFVNYGYTF. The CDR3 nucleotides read TGTGCCAGCAGCTTAACGTTTGTTAACTATGGCTACACCTTC.

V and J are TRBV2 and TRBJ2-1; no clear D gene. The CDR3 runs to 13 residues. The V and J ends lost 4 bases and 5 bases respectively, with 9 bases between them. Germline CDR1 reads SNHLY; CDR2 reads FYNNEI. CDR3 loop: CASSGGTNNEQFF. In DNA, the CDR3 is TGTGCCAGCAGTGGAGGTACGAACAATGAGCAGTTCTTC.

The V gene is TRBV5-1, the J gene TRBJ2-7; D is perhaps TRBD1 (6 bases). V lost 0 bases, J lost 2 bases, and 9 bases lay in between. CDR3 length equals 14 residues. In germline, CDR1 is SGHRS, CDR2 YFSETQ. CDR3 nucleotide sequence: TGCGCCAGCAGCTTGGCAGGGACAACCTACGAGCAGTACTTC. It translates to CASSLAGTTYEQYF.

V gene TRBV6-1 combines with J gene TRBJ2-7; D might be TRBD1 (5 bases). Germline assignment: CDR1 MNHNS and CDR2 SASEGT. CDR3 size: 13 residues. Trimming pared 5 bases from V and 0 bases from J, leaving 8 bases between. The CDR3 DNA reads TGTGCCAGCAGTTCGACAGCCTCCTACGAGCAGTACTTC. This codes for CASSSTASYEQYF.